Below, 8 T cell receptor beta chains from the same sample are listed, as sequenced in a study of blood T cell repertoires in COVID-19. Using immunoSEQ multiplex PCR, the repertoire was profiled, and TCRdb retains in-frame clones only, with some absent. The repertoire holds some 180,000 clones, with approximately 91% as singletons. Specimen: peripheral blood. Receptor source: a man aged 45-65 years with COVID-19, enrolled during active disease.

The chain employs TRBV9 and TRBJ2-1, with D unresolved. This CDR3 has 16 amino acids. Looked up from germline, CDR1 is SGDLS and CDR2 is YYNGEE. The germline V and J ends were trimmed by 0 bases and 0 bases, with 10 bases remaining between them. Written as DNA, the CDR3 is TGTGCCAGCAGCGTAGAACTAATTAGCTCCTACAATGAGCAGTTCTTC. It encodes CASSVELISSYNEQFF.

The V call is TRBV2, the J call TRBJ2-1, with D perhaps TRBD2 (5 bases). The CDR3 has 14 residues. V was trimmed by 8 bases and J by 1 base, leaving 12 bases between them. The germline gives CDR1 SNHLY, CDR2 FYNNEI. The CDR3 coding sequence is TGTGCCAGCCTGTCCCCGGGGTCCTACAATGAGCAGTTCTTC. It encodes CASLSPGSYNEQFF.

The chain uses TRBV15 and TRBJ2-7, with 8 bases aligning to TRBD1. The junction had 13 bases not matched to a gene; V was cut back by 1 base and J by 5 bases. This CDR3 is 17 amino acids long. Germline values: CDR1 LNHNV, CDR2 YYDKDF (reference sequence). The CDR3 here is CATSRAPPGQADHEQYF. Here the CDR3 DNA reads TGTGCCACCAGCAGAGCCCCACCGGGACAGGCTGACCACGAGCAGTACTTC.

The gene calls are TRBV19 and TRBJ2-7; 7 bases agree with TRBD1. The CDR3 runs 13 residues. Germline V gives CDR1 LNHDA, CDR2 SQIVND (reference sequence). Trimming removed 6 bases from V and 5 bases from J; junction bases left unmatched: 7. The CDR3 region is CASSEDRDHEQYF. CDR3 coding DNA: TGTGCCAGTAGCGAAGACAGGGACCACGAGCAGTACTTC.

The chain couples TRBV19 to TRBJ2-2, with 12 bases fitting TRBD1. The length of the CDR3 is 15 residues. V lost 7 bases to trimming and J lost 6 bases; unmatched junction nucleotides: 6. Germline V gene lookup returns CDR1 LNHDA and CDR2 SQIVND (reference sequence). CDR3 in amino acids: CASKEGQGASGELFF. The DNA of the CDR3 is TGTGCCAGTAAGGAGGGACAGGGGGCTTCCGGGGAGCTGTTTTTT. Combining the CDR3 with reference TRBV19 and TRBJ2-2 gives the whole variable domain DGGITQSPKYLFRKEGQNVTLSCEQNLNHDAMYWYRQDPGQGLRLIYYSQIVNDFQKGDIAEGYSVSREKKESFPLTVTSAQKNPTAFYLCASKEGQGASGELFFGEGSRLTVL.

The gene calls are TRBV5-1 and TRBJ2-1, with 7 bases aligning to TRBD2. The CDR3 consists of 16 residues. V lost 3 bases and J lost 3; bases outside the gene matches: 9. Per germline, CDR1 SGHRS and CDR2 YFSETQ. The CDR3 is CASSSESGTDYNEQFF. DNA for the CDR3: TGCGCCAGCAGCTCCGAGAGCGGGACCGACTACAATGAGCAGTTCTTC.

The rearrangement uses TRBV7-9 and TRBJ1-6, with D possibly TRBD1 on 5 matching bases. Germline lookup yields CDR1 SEHNR and CDR2 FQNEAQ (reference sequence). The CDR3 spans 16 residues. V gave up 1 base and J gave up 8 bases, with 15 bases separating them. CDR3 loop: CASSLGGSRAYSPLHF. CDR3 DNA: TGTGCCAGCAGCTTAGGGGGTAGCAGGGCCTATTCACCCCTCCACTTT.

The chain has TRBV9 and TRBJ2-2; D remains ambiguous. The germline V gene encodes CDR1 SGDLS and CDR2 YYNGEE. The CDR3 is 13 residues long. Trimming removed 3 bases from V and 6 bases from J, with 9 bases in between. The CDR3 DNA sequence: TGTGCCAGCAGCGAACGGGTGCCCGGGGAGCTGTTTTTT. Its protein product is CASSERVPGELFF.